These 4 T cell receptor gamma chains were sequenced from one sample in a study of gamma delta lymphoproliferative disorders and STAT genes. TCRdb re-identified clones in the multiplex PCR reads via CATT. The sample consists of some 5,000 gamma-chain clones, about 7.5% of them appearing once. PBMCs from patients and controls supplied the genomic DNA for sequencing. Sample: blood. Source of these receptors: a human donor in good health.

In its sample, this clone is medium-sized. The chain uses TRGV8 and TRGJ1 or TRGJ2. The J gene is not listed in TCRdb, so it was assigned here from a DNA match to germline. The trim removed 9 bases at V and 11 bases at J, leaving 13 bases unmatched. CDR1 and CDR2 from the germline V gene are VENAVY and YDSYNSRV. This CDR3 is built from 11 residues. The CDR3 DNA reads TGTGCCACCCCCCCCCTAATAGAGAAACTCTTT. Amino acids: CATPPLIEKLF.

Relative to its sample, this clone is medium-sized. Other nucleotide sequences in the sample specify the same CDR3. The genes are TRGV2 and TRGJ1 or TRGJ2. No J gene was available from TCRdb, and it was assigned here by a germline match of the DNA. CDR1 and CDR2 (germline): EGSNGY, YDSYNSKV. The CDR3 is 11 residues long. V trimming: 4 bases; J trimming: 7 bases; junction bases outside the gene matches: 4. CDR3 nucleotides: TGTGCCACCTGGGAGCGCTATAAGAAACTCTTT. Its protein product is CATWERYKKLF.

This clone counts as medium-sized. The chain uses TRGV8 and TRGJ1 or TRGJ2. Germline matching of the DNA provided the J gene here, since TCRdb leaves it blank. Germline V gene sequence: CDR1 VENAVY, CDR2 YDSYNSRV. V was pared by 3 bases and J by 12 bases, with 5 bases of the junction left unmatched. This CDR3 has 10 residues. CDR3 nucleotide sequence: TGTGCCACCTGGGATGGTGGGAAACTCTTT. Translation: CATWDGGKLF.

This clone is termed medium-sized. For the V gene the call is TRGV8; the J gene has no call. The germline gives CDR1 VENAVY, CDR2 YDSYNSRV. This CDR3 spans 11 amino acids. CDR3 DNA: TGTGCCACCTGGGATAGTCAAAGGGAACTCTTT. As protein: CATWDSQRELF.